A selection of T cell receptor beta chains follows, all from one sample in a study of neurological immune-mediated disorders. Each CDR3 protein gets one entry after TCRdb re-called the 5' RACE reads with MiXCR. The data hold over 90,000 distinct CDR3 sequences, with about a tenth observed a single time. Source material: PBMCs. All receptors come from a female donor with HTLV-1-associated myelopathy (HAM/TSP). The CDR3 runs from the conserved cysteine through the conserved F or W. The D gene is left open where the match is weak. Some rows have no size entry. The others give once, few or many, or a class for an expanded clone.

size	length	D	V	J	CDR3	DNA
many	13	-	TRBV5-1	TRBJ2-1	CASSLTDNNEQFF	TGCGCCAGCAGCTTGACAGATAACAATGAGCAGTTCTTC
few	15	TRBD2	TRBV20-1	TRBJ2-5	CSARVAGGPQETQYF	TGCAGTGCTAGAGTTGCGGGGGGTCCTCAAGAGACCCAGTACTTC
few	17	TRBD2	TRBV7-8	TRBJ2-3	CASSSGLAGGLADTQYF	TGTGCCAGCAGCTCGGGACTAGCGGGGGGGCTCGCAGATACGCAGTATTTT
few	18	TRBD2	TRBV5-1	TRBJ2-3	CASSQTSGGGAMADTQYF	TGCGCCAGCAGCCAAACTAGCGGCGGGGGGGCCATGGCAGATACGCAGTATTTT
many	13	TRBD1	TRBV5-1	TRBJ1-1	CASSDRGLTEAFF	TGCGCCAGCAGTGACAGGGGGCTGACTGAAGCTTTCTTT
once	11	-	TRBV20-1	TRBJ2-5	CSASDQETQYF	TGCAGTGCTAGCGACCAAGAGACCCAGTACTTC
few	23	TRBD2	TRBV5-1	TRBJ2-2	CASSQFTGLAGGRWSPNTGELFF	TGCGCCAGCAGCCAATTCACGGGACTAGCGGGGGGAAGATGGAGCCCGAACACCGGGGAGCTGTTTTTT
many	14	-	TRBV5-1	TRBJ2-2	CASSTAGNTGELFF	TGCGCCAGCAGCACCGCAGGGAACACCGGGGAGCTGTTTTTT
many	16	TRBD2	TRBV5-1	TRBJ2-5	CASSTQLTSGEETQYF	TGCGCCAGCAGCACACAATTAACTAGCGGAGAAGAGACCCAGTACTTC
-	11	-	TRBV5-1	TRBJ1-6	CASSLISPLHF	TGCGCCAGCAGCTTGATTTCACCCCTCCACTTT
many	14	TRBD1	TRBV5-1	TRBJ2-5	CASSPGGSRETQYF	TGCGCCAGCAGCCCAGGGGGCTCTCGGGAGACCCAGTACTTC
medium-sized	15	-	TRBV7-2	TRBJ2-1	CASSLASATYNEQFF	TGTGCCAGCAGCTTAGCTTCGGCAACGTACAATGAGCAGTTCTTC
few	12	-	TRBV30	TRBJ2-3	CAWSPNTDTQYF	TGTGCCTGGAGTCCCAACACAGATACGCAGTATTTT
many	13	TRBD1	TRBV20-1	TRBJ1-3	CSAKGTDGNTIYF	TGCAGTGCTAAAGGGACAGACGGAAACACCATATATTTT
many	16	TRBD1	TRBV20-1	TRBJ2-1	CSAKKGTAPSYNEQFF	TGCAGTGCAAAGAAAGGGACAGCACCTTCCTACAATGAGCAGTTCTTC
many	16	-	TRBV4-1	TRBJ2-3	CASSQGARRSTDTQYF	TGCGCCAGCAGCCAAGGTGCACGGAGAAGCACAGATACGCAGTATTTT